These 16 T cell receptor beta chains were sequenced from one sample in a study of blood T cell repertoires in COVID-19. Sequencing was performed with immunoSEQ multiplex PCR; in TCRdb, only in-frame clones are kept and a portion is missing. The repertoire consists of around 250,000 clones, with roughly 82% occurring once and the leading ten covering around 2.1%. The sequenced sample consisted of PBMCs or T cells enriched from blood (not recorded which). The receptors were gathered from a woman in her 50s who had recovered from COVID-19.

This sequence joins TRBV28 and TRBJ1-2; no clear D. Germline loops: CDR1 MDHEN, CDR2 SYDVKM. The ends were cut back, 7 bases at V and 1 base at J, with 10 bases in the middle. This CDR3 comprises 13 residues. CDR3 sequence: CASTPSGNYGYTF. CDR3 DNA: TGTGCCAGCACCCCTAGCGGTAACTATGGCTACACCTTC.

This clone was found once. V usage is TRBV11-3 and J usage is TRBJ1-6, with D possibly being TRBD1 (6 bases). Germline CDR1 reads SGHNT; CDR2 reads YENEEA. The CDR3 runs 15 residues. Trimming took off 4 bases at V and 0 bases at J, with 7 bases between the two ends. The CDR3 protein is CASSSDSSYNSPLHF. In DNA, the CDR3 is TGTGCCAGCAGCTCGGACAGCTCCTATAATTCACCCCTCCACTTT.

The chain couples TRBV5-4 to TRBJ2-2; maybe TRBD2 (6 bases). Trimming removed 4 bases from V and 7 bases from J, with 17 bases in between. The CDR3 covers 15 residues. Germline V gene lookup returns CDR1 SGHNT and CDR2 YYREEE (reference sequence). CDR3 residues: CASSPSRRGVGELFF. Here the CDR3 DNA reads TGTGCCAGCAGCCCATCCCGCCGCGGGGTCGGGGAGCTGTTTTTT.

This chain joins TRBV27 and TRBJ1-1; weak D call: TRBD1 (5 bases). The V gene lost 5 bases and the J gene lost 7 bases, with 29 bases spanning the gap. The CDR3 spans 18 residues. Germline CDR1 MNHEY, CDR2 SMNVEV (reference sequence). CDR3 DNA sequence: TGTGCCAGCAGTCCTTGGGGTTTAGGGTCCTCGGTTAGGGGTGAAGCTTTCTTT. It is translated as CASSPWGLGSSVRGEAFF.

In this sample, this clone turned up once. The chain joins TRBV5-1 to TRBJ2-7; D possibly corresponds to TRBD2 (7 bases). Germline CDR1 reads SGHRS; CDR2 reads YFSETQ. V was pared by 4 bases and J by 1 base, with 18 bases between. This CDR3 spans 16 amino acids. For the CDR3, the DNA is TGCGCCAGCAGCACGGGGGGCGGGGGAGCTTCCTACGAGCAGTACTTC. Its protein is CASSTGGGGASYEQYF.

The chain has TRBV25-1 and TRBJ1-4; tentative D call: TRBD1 (6 bases). CDR1 and CDR2 from the germline V gene are MGHDK and SYGVNS. The CDR3 runs 14 residues. V was clipped by 8 bases and J by 4 bases, with 14 bases between them. DNA of the CDR3: TGTGCCAGCGGGGAGAGGGGGGGTAATGAAAAACTGTTTTTT. Encoded protein: CASGERGGNEKLFF.

The chain couples TRBV29-1 to TRBJ1-2; TRBD1 might be the D (5 bases). CDR3 size: 12 residues. V lost 4 bases, J lost 4 bases, and 10 bases lay in between. CDR1 is SQVTM and CDR2 is ANQGSEA in the germline V gene. The CDR3: CSVGTQTYGYTF. Here the CDR3 DNA reads TGCAGCGTTGGGACACAAACCTATGGCTACACCTTC.

The V call is TRBV9, the J call TRBJ1-1; TRBD1 agrees at 8 bases. CDR1 and CDR2 (germline): SGDLS, YYNGEE. The CDR3 runs to 14 residues. V shed 3 bases, J shed 2 bases, and the junction held 3 bases outside the gene matches. The CDR3 loop reads CASSATGANTEAFF. The CDR3 nucleotides are TGTGCCAGCAGCGCGACAGGGGCAAACACTGAAGCTTTCTTT.

V and J are TRBV6-2 or TRBV6-3 and TRBJ2-7, with D possibly TRBD2 on 5 matching bases. The CDR3 runs 15 residues. The V and J ends lost 3 bases and 2 bases respectively, with 14 bases between them. Looked up from germline, CDR1 is MNHEY and CDR2 is SVGEGT. DNA for the CDR3: TGTGCCAGCAGTTATGGGGTTACCGGGACCTACGAGCAGTACTTC. Translated, it gives CASSYGVTGTYEQYF.

The chain couples TRBV9 to TRBJ1-4; D not resolved. V lost 4 bases to trimming and J lost 8 bases, with 12 bases between them. Germline values: CDR1 SGDLS, CDR2 YYNGEE. The CDR3 loop spans 13 amino acids. CDR3 region: CASSPHSGEKLFF. In DNA form, the CDR3 reads TGTGCCAGCAGCCCCCATTCAGGCGAAAAACTGTTTTTT.

The genes are TRBV27 and TRBJ1-2, with 10 bases matching TRBD1. Trimming at V came to 5 bases and at J to 1 base, leaving 10 bases not matched to a gene. Germline V gene sequence: CDR1 MNHEY, CDR2 SMNVEV (reference sequence). This CDR3 has 17 residues. The CDR3: CASSLSYRTGGNYGYTF. CDR3 sequence (DNA): TGTGCCAGCAGTCTCTCCTACAGGACAGGGGGTAACTATGGCTACACCTTC.

The chain has TRBV5-1 and TRBJ1-2, with 7 positions matching TRBD1. The V gene's germline CDR1 is SGHRS and CDR2 YFSETQ. This CDR3 spans 14 amino acids. V lost 4 bases, J lost 4 bases, and 7 bases stayed unmatched. CDR3: CASSRGQGGYGYTF. CDR3 coding DNA: TGCGCCAGCAGCCGGGGGCAGGGGGGCTATGGCTACACCTTC. The variable domain in full, with the rest retrieved from reference TRBV5-1 and TRBJ1-2, is KAGVTQTPRYLIKTRGQQVTLSCSPISGHRSVSWYQQTPGQGLQFLFEYFSETQRNKGNFPGRFSGRQFSNSRSEMNVSTLELGDSALYLCASSRGQGGYGYTFGSGTRLTVV.

The chain is built from TRBV11-2 and TRBJ2-1, with 11 nucleotides matching TRBD1. CDR1 is SGHAT and CDR2 is FQNNGV in the germline V gene. V shed 5 bases and J 4 bases; nucleotides not matched to a gene: 7. The CDR3 contains 16 residues. The CDR3 is CASSPSGTGGYNEQFF. DNA for the CDR3: TGTGCCAGCAGCCCGTCCGGGACAGGGGGATACAATGAGCAGTTCTTC.

The chain links TRBV2 to TRBJ2-7, with 12 bases matching TRBD2. Germline assignment: CDR1 SNHLY and CDR2 FYNNEI. V gave up 6 bases and J gave up 4 bases; unmatched junction bases: 13. The CDR3 sequence is 17 residues long. CDR3 residues: CASRSSSGGAERYEQYF. The CDR3 nucleotides read TGTGCCAGCAGATCATCTAGCGGGGGGGCCGAGAGGTACGAGCAGTACTTC.

The V call is TRBV19, the J call TRBJ1-2; no reliable D call. The V gene lost 6 bases and the J gene lost 4 bases, with 18 bases spanning the gap. From germline, CDR1 is LNHDA and CDR2 SQIVND (reference sequence). CDR3 size: 15 residues. CDR3 DNA: TGTGCCAGTAGCCGAGAGGCGGGGTTTGCCTATGGCTACACCTTC. Protein: CASSREAGFAYGYTF. The full variable domain, completed using reference TRBV19 and TRBJ1-2, is DGGITQSPKYLFRKEGQNVTLSCEQNLNHDAMYWYRQDPGQGLRLIYYSQIVNDFQKGDIAEGYSVSREKKESFPLTVTSAQKNPTAFYLCASSREAGFAYGYTFGSGTRLTVV.

The genes are TRBV19 and TRBJ1-2; TRBD1 might be the D (5 bases). V was clipped by 7 bases and J by 5 bases, with 14 bases between them. Germline V gene lookup returns CDR1 LNHDA and CDR2 SQIVND (reference sequence). The CDR3 contains 13 residues. The CDR3 nucleotides are TGTGCCAGTATGGAGGGGCTGTGGTATGGCTACACCTTC. Protein: CASMEGLWYGYTF.